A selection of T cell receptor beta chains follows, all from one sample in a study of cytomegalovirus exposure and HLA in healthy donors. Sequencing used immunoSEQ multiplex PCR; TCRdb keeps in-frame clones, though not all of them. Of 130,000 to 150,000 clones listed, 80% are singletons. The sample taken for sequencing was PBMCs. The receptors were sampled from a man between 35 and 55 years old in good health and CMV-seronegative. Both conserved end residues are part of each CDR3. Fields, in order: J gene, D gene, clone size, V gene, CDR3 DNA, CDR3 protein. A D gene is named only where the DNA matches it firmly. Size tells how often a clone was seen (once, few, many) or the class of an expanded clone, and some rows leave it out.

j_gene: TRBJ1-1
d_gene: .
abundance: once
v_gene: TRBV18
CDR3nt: TGTGCCAGCTCACCAAGCCCCGGTATGAACACTGAAGCTTTCTTT
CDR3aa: CASSPSPGMNTEAFF

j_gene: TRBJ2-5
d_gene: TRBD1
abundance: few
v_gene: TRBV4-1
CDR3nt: TGCGCCAGCAGCCCATACCGACAGGGTCCCGAGACCCAGTACTTC
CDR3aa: CASSPYRQGPETQYF

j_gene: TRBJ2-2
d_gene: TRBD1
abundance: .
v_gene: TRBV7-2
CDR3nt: TGTGCCAGCAGCTTAGGGGGGACAGGGACCGGGGAGCTGTTTTTT
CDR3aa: CASSLGGTGTGELFF

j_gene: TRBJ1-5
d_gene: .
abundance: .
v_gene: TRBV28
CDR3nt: TGTGCCAGTAGGTTGGGGCGTAACAATCAGCCCCAGCATTTT
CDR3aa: CASRLGRNNQPQHF

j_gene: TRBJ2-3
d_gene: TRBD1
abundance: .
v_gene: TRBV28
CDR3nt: TGTGCCAGTGGTGGGACAGGGGGCTTTCGCACAGATACGCAGTATTTT
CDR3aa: CASGGTGGFRTDTQYF

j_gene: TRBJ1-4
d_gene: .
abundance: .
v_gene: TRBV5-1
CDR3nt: TGCGCCAGCAGCTTGGCAGGGTCGAATGAAAAACTGTTTTTT
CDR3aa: CASSLAGSNEKLFF

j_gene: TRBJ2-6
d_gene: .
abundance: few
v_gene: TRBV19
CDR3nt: TGTGCCAGTAGTATAGAGGCTGCGGCTGGGGCCAACGTCCTGACTTTC
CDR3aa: CASSIEAAAGANVLTF

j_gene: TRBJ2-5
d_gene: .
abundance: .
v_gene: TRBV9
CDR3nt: TGTGCCAGCAGCGGGACAGATAGCTCCAGGGAGACCCAGTACTTC
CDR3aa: CASSGTDSSRETQYF

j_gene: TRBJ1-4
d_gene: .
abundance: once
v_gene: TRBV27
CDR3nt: TGTGCCAGCAGTTTATTGTTTCCCTCGGGGAGAGCAAATGAAAAACTGTTTTTT
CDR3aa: CASSLLFPSGRANEKLFF

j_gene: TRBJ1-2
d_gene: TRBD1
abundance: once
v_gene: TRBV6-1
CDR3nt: TGTGCCAGCACCTACTGGACAGGGGAAATTGGCTACACCTTC
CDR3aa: CASTYWTGEIGYTF

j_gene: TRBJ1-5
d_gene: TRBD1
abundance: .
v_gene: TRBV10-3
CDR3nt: TGTGCCATCAGTGAGGGGGCTGGACAGGGCTCTCAGCCCCAGCATTTT
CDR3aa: CAISEGAGQGSQPQHF

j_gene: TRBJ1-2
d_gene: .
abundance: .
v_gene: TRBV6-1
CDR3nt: TGTGCCAGCAGTCGAAAAGACTCCAACTATGGCTACACCTTC
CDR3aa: CASSRKDSNYGYTF

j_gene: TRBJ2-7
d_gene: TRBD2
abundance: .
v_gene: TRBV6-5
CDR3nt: TGTGCCAGCAGTTACTCGGGCGGGGGGGCCACGTACGAGCAGTACTTC
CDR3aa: CASSYSGGGATYEQYF

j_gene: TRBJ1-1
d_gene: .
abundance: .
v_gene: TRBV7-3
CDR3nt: TGTGCCAGCAGCTCCACACCGGGGACTGAAGCTTTCTTT
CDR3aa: CASSSTPGTEAFF

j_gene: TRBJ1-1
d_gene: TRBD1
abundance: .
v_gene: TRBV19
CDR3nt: TGTGCCAGTAGTGTCCTGATTGACAGGGGGAACACTGAAGCTTTCTTT
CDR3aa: CASSVLIDRGNTEAFF

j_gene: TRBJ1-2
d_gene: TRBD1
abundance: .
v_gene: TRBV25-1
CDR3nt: TGTGCCAGCAGTGACGCCAGTCCGGGACAGGGGTACTATGGCTACACCTTC
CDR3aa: CASSDASPGQGYYGYTF

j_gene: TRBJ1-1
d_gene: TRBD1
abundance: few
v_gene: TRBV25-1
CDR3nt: TGTGCCAGCAGTAGGACAGGTAGAGGCACTGAAGCTTTCTTT
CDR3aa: CASSRTGRGTEAFF

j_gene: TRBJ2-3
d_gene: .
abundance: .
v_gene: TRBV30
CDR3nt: TGTGCCTGGAGTGGAACAGGGAGCCGCACAGATACGCAGTATTTT
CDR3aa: CAWSGTGSRTDTQYF

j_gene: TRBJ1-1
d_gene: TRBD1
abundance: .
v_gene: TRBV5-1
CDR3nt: TGCGCCAGCAGCTTTGAAGTAGGACAGGCAGAAGCTTTCTTT
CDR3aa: CASSFEVGQAEAFF

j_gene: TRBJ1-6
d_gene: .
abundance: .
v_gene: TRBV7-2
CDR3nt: TGTGCCAGCAGCCCGGGGGGGGTATCTTATTCACCCCTCCACTTT
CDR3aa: CASSPGGVSYSPLHF

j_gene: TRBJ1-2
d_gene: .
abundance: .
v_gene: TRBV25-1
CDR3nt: TGTGCCAGCAGTGAGCGCCTAACGCCTTATGGCTACACCTTC
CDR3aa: CASSERLTPYGYTF

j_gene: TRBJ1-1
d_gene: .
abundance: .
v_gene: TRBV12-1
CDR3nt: TGTGCCAGCAGCTTTGCTGATGAGGGCCGTCTGAACCTGAACACTGAAGCTTTCTTT
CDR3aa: CASSFADEGRLNLNTEAFF

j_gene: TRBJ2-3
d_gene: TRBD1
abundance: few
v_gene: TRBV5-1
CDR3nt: TGCGCCAGCAGCGTCTACAGGGGCCCGCAGTATTTT
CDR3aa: CASSVYRGPQYF

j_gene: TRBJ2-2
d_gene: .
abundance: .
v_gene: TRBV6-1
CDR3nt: TGTGCCAGCAGTGAACTACAGGCGAGGACCGGGGAGCTGTTTTTT
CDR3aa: CASSELQARTGELFF

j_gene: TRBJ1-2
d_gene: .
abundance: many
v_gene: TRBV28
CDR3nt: TGTGCCAGCAGTTTACCAGACAGTTACTATGGCTACACCTTC
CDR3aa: CASSLPDSYYGYTF

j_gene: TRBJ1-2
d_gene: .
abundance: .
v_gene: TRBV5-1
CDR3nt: TGCGCCAGCAGCTTGGCCGGGTATGGCTACACCTTC
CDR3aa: CASSLAGYGYTF

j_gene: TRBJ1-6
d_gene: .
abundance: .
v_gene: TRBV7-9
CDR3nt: TGTGCCAGCAGCAAACTGGAGGGGCGGAATTCACCCCTCCACTTT
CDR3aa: CASSKLEGRNSPLHF

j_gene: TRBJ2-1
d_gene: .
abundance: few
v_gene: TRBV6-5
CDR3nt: TGTGCCAGCAGTGGGCGTCCTTCCTACAATGAGCAGTTCTTC
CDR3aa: CASSGRPSYNEQFF

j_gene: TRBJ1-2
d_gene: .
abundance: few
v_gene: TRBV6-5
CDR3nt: TGTGCCAGCAGTTACTTTGCGGACACGAGAAGATATGGCTACACCTTC
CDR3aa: CASSYFADTRRYGYTF

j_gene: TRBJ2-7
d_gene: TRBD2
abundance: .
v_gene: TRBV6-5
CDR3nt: TGTGCCAGCAAACCAGCGGGGGCCTTTTACGAGCAGTACTTC
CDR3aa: CASKPAGAFYEQYF

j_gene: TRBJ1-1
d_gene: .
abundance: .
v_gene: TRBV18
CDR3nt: TGTGCCAGCTCATTTCTATCCCACACTGAAGCTTTCTTT
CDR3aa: CASSFLSHTEAFF

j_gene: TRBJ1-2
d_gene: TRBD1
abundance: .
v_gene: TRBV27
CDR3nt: TGTGCCAGCAGTTTGACAGGGGACTATGGCTACACCTTC
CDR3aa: CASSLTGDYGYTF

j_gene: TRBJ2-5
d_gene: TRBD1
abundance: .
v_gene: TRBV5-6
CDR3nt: TGTGCCAGCAGTCCTACAGGGGTAGAGACCCAGTACTTC
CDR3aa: CASSPTGVETQYF

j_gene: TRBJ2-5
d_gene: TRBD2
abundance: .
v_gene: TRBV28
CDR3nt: TGTGCCAGCAGTTCCCCCAAGGGAGGGGAGACCCAGTACTTC
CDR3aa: CASSSPKGGETQYF

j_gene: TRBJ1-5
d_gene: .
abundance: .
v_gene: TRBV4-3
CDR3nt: TGCGCCAGCAGCCTCTCGGGGAACAATCAGCCCCAGCATTTT
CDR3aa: CASSLSGNNQPQHF

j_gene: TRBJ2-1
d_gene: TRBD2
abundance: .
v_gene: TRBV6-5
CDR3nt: TGTGCCAGCAGTTACTCGAAACTAGCGGACAATGAGCAGTTCTTC
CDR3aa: CASSYSKLADNEQFF

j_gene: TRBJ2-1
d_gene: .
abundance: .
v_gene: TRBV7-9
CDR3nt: TGTGCCAGCAGCCGGCAGGCTGAGCAGTTCTTC
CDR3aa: CASSRQAEQFF

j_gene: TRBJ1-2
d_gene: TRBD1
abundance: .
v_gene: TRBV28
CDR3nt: TGTGCCAGCAGCGCAGGGGGCGACTATGGCTACACCTTC
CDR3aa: CASSAGGDYGYTF

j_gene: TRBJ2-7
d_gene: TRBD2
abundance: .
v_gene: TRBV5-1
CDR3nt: TGCGCCAGCAGCCCCCGGACTAGCGGTGTCTACGAGCAGTACTTC
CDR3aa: CASSPRTSGVYEQYF

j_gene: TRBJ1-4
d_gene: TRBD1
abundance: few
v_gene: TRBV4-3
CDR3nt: TGCGCCAGCAGCCAACCAAGCGACAGGGACGAACTGTTTTTT
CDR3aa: CASSQPSDRDELFF

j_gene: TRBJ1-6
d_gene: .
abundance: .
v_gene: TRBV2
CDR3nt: TGTGCCAGCAGTGAAGCCCACGAGAATTCACCCCTCCACTTT
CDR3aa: CASSEAHENSPLHF

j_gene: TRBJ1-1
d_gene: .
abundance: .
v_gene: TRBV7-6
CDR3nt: TGTGCCAGCAGCTTAGCGGGCTCTTCCGAAGCTTTCTTT
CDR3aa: CASSLAGSSEAFF

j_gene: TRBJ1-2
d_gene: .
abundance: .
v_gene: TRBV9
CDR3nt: TGTGCCAGCAGCGTTGAAGGTCGGGGGGCAGGGGGCTACACCTTC
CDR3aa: CASSVEGRGAGGYTF

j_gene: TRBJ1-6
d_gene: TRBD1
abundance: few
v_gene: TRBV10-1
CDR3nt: TGCGCCAGCAGTGAACAGGGGGCAAGGTCACCCCTCCACTTT
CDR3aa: CASSEQGARSPLHF

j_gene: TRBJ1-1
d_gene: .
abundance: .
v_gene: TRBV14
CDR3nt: TGTGCCAGCAGCCAGAGTCTAGAGTGGCCCAACACTGAAGCTTTCTTT
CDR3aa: CASSQSLEWPNTEAFF

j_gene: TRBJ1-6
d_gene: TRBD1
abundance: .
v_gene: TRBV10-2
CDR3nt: TGCGCCAGCAGTGAGACAGGGGACACCACACCCCTCCACTTT
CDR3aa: CASSETGDTTPLHF

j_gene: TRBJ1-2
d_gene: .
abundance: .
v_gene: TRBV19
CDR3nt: TGTGCCAGTAGTGGACACCTAGTATATGGCTACACCTTC
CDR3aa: CASSGHLVYGYTF

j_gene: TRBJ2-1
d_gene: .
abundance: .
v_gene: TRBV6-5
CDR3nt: TGTGCCAGCAGCTCAACCCGACACTACAATGAGCAGTTCTTC
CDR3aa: CASSSTRHYNEQFF

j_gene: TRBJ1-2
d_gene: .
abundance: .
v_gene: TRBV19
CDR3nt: TGTGCCAGTAGCATTCAGACAGGCCTTAACTATGGCTACACCTTC
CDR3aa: CASSIQTGLNYGYTF

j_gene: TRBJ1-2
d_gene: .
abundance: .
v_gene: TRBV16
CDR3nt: TGTGCCAGCAGCCCCCGCCCGGGGAGCGGAGGCTACACCTTC
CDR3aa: CASSPRPGSGGYTF

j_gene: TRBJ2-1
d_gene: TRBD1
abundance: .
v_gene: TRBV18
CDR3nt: TGTGCCAGCTCACTGGGACAGGACAATGAGCAGTTCTTC
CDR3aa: CASSLGQDNEQFF

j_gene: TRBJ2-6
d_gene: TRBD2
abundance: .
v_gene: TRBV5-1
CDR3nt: TGCGCCAGCAGCTTGGGGGGGGGAACCTCTGGGGCCAACGTCCTGACTTTC
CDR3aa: CASSLGGGTSGANVLTF